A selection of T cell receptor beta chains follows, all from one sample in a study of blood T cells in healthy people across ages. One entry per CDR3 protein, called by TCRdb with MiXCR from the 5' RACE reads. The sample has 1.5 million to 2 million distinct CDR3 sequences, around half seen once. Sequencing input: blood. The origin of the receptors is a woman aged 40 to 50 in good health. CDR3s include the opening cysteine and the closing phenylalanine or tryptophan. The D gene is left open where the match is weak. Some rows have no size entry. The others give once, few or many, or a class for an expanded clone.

CDR3 DNA: TGTGCCACCAGCAGAGAATACGTATCCGAGCAGTACTTC
CDR3 protein: CATSREYVSEQYF
J gene: TRBJ2-7
V gene: TRBV15
D gene: NA
clone size: NA
CDR3 length: 13

CDR3 DNA: TGTGCCAGCAGGGGAGATGAGCAGTTCTTC
CDR3 protein: CASRGDEQFF
J gene: TRBJ2-1
V gene: TRBV6-5
D gene: NA
clone size: few
CDR3 length: 10

CDR3 DNA: TGTGCCAGCAGCCGGGACAGTACTCCCTATGGCTACACCTTC
CDR3 protein: CASSRDSTPYGYTF
J gene: TRBJ1-2
V gene: TRBV28
D gene: TRBD1
clone size: NA
CDR3 length: 14

CDR3 DNA: TGTGCCAGCAGCTTAGGCCTCCCCCCCGACAATGAGCAGTTCTTC
CDR3 protein: CASSLGLPPDNEQFF
J gene: TRBJ2-1
V gene: TRBV7-2
D gene: NA
clone size: NA
CDR3 length: 15

CDR3 DNA: TGTGCCAGCAGCCAAGGGGGTGGGGGGTTAGTCAATGAGCAGTTCTTC
CDR3 protein: CASSQGGGGLVNEQFF
J gene: TRBJ2-1
V gene: TRBV3-1
D gene: NA
clone size: NA
CDR3 length: 16

CDR3 DNA: TGTGCCATCACGGGTGAAGGTGGCGCTAGCGGGGGCAATGAGCAGTTCTTC
CDR3 protein: CAITGEGGASGGNEQFF
J gene: TRBJ2-1
V gene: TRBV10-3
D gene: TRBD2
clone size: NA
CDR3 length: 17

CDR3 DNA: TGTGCCAGCGGGCCGTTCCTCTACAATGAGCAGTTCTTC
CDR3 protein: CASGPFLYNEQFF
J gene: TRBJ2-1
V gene: TRBV6-2/TRBV6-3
D gene: NA
clone size: NA
CDR3 length: 13

CDR3 DNA: TGTGCCACCAGTGACCCGGGGGTGTCCCCAGATACGCAGTATTTT
CDR3 protein: CATSDPGVSPDTQYF
J gene: TRBJ2-3
V gene: TRBV24-1
D gene: NA
clone size: few
CDR3 length: 15

CDR3 DNA: TGTGCCAGCAGCCAATTCGGGACAGGGGAAGAGACCCAGTACTTC
CDR3 protein: CASSQFGTGEETQYF
J gene: TRBJ2-5
V gene: TRBV14
D gene: TRBD1
clone size: NA
CDR3 length: 15

CDR3 DNA: TGCGCCAGCAGCTTCCCCGCACCCGCAACTAATGAAAAACTGTTTTTT
CDR3 protein: CASSFPAPATNEKLFF
J gene: TRBJ1-4
V gene: TRBV4-1
D gene: NA
clone size: NA
CDR3 length: 16

CDR3 DNA: TGTGCCAGCAGTTCGACCGGGACAGCCCTCTATGGCTACACCTTC
CDR3 protein: CASSSTGTALYGYTF
J gene: TRBJ1-2
V gene: TRBV12-3/TRBV12-4
D gene: TRBD1
clone size: NA
CDR3 length: 15

CDR3 DNA: TGTGCCAGCAGCCAAGAACCTTTCTACGAGCAGTACTTC
CDR3 protein: CASSQEPFYEQYF
J gene: TRBJ2-7
V gene: TRBV3-1
D gene: NA
clone size: NA
CDR3 length: 13

CDR3 DNA: TGCGCCAGCAGCCAGGTTACGGGCGGGAGATACGAGCAGTACTTC
CDR3 protein: CASSQVTGGRYEQYF
J gene: TRBJ2-7
V gene: TRBV4-3
D gene: TRBD2
clone size: few
CDR3 length: 15

CDR3 DNA: TGTGCCAGCCGTCGGGAGTGGCATAATGAAAAACTGTTTTTT
CDR3 protein: CASRREWHNEKLFF
J gene: TRBJ1-4
V gene: TRBV6-5
D gene: NA
clone size: NA
CDR3 length: 14

CDR3 DNA: TGTGCCAGCAGTTTACGAGGAGAGGACACTGAAGCTTTCTTT
CDR3 protein: CASSLRGEDTEAFF
J gene: TRBJ1-1
V gene: TRBV12-3/TRBV12-4
D gene: NA
clone size: NA
CDR3 length: 14

CDR3 DNA: TGTGCCAGCAGCCAAGGAAGGACAGGGGGGACCCAGTACTTC
CDR3 protein: CASSQGRTGGTQYF
J gene: TRBJ2-5
V gene: TRBV3-1
D gene: TRBD1
clone size: few
CDR3 length: 14

CDR3 DNA: TGTGCCACCAGCAGAGTGAGGGGGGACTATGGCTACACCTTC
CDR3 protein: CATSRVRGDYGYTF
J gene: TRBJ1-2
V gene: TRBV15
D gene: NA
clone size: NA
CDR3 length: 14

CDR3 DNA: TGTGCCAGCAGGGAATACTCGGCCTGCACGCGTATGGAGCAGTACTTC
CDR3 protein: CASREYSACTRMEQYF
J gene: TRBJ2-7
V gene: TRBV25-1
D gene: NA
clone size: few
CDR3 length: 16

CDR3 DNA: TGTGCCACCAGCAGAGCCTTAGGGCCGGGGGGCAATGAGCAGTTCTTC
CDR3 protein: CATSRALGPGGNEQFF
J gene: TRBJ2-1
V gene: TRBV15
D gene: TRBD2
clone size: NA
CDR3 length: 16

CDR3 DNA: TGCAGTGCTATACCCGGGACTAGCAGCTACAATGAGCAGTTCTTC
CDR3 protein: CSAIPGTSSYNEQFF
J gene: TRBJ2-1
V gene: TRBV20-1
D gene: TRBD2
clone size: NA
CDR3 length: 15

CDR3 DNA: TGTGCCACCAGCGTCGACAGGGGTATTTCACCCCTCCACTTT
CDR3 protein: CATSVDRGISPLHF
J gene: TRBJ1-6
V gene: TRBV15
D gene: TRBD1
clone size: NA
CDR3 length: 14

CDR3 DNA: TGTGCCAGCAGCTCGGGACAGTCCACCGGGGAGCTGTTTTTT
CDR3 protein: CASSSGQSTGELFF
J gene: TRBJ2-2
V gene: TRBV5-5
D gene: TRBD1
clone size: few
CDR3 length: 14